These 9 T cell receptor beta chains share one sample of origin, sequenced in a study of T cell responses to AZD1222 COVID-19 vaccine. Sequencing used immunoSEQ multiplex PCR; TCRdb keeps in-frame clones, though not all of them. Among some 130,000 clones listed, about 90% were seen once. The material sequenced was peripheral blood, taken on day 0 of AZD1222 vaccination. Every receptor here comes from an adult in good health.

The V and J genes are TRBV27 and TRBJ2-7, with 7 positions matching TRBD2. The CDR3 extends over 14 amino acids. The ends lost 4 bases at V and 2 bases at J; junction bases unmatched: 5. Germline V gene lookup returns CDR1 MNHEY and CDR2 SMNVEV (reference sequence). The CDR3 sequence: CASSSLGGAYEQYF. The CDR3 bases are TGTGCCAGCAGTTCGTTGGGAGGGGCCTACGAGCAGTACTTC.

The gene calls are TRBV6-2 or TRBV6-3 and TRBJ2-7; no clear D gene. The CDR3 runs 13 residues. The germline V gene encodes CDR1 MNHEY and CDR2 SVGEGT. The V and J ends lost 2 bases and 5 bases respectively, with 10 bases between them. The CDR3 region has the DNA TGTGCCAGCAGTTACGAAGAGGTAAACGAGCAGTACTTC. Protein: CASSYEEVNEQYF.

V gene TRBV21-1 combines with J gene TRBJ1-1; the D call in the table, TRBD1, was not verified against the DNA. TRBV21-1 is labeled a pseudogene. The CDR3 runs to 17 residues. The CDR3 nucleotides are TGTGCCAGCAGCCCTTGCATTGTCAGGGGGCGTGACACTGAAGCTTTCTTT. It is translated as CASSPCIVRGRDTEAFF.

This clone has just one count. J is TRBJ1-4 and V is TRBV11-2; TRBD1 matches at 10 bases. Per the germline V gene, CDR1 is SGHAT and CDR2 is FQNNGV. V lost 1 base to trimming and J lost 3 bases; unmatched junction nucleotides: 8. CDR3 length equals 18 residues. Written as DNA, the CDR3 is TGTGCCAGCAGCTTAGCCCGAGACAGGGGGCTTGCTAATGAAAAACTGTTTTTT. It specifies CASSLARDRGLANEKLFF.

This chain uses TRBV19 with TRBJ2-1, with 7 nucleotides matching TRBD2. There are 15 residues in the CDR3. The junction had 5 bases not matched to a gene; V was cut back by 6 bases and J by 0 bases. CDR1 is LNHDA, CDR2 SQIVND, per germline (reference sequence). The chain's CDR3 is CASRTGRSSYNEQFF. CDR3 nucleotides: TGTGCCAGTAGAACCGGGAGGAGCTCCTACAATGAGCAGTTCTTC.

This chain uses TRBV28 with TRBJ2-7; D tentatively fits TRBD1 or TRBD2 (6 bases each). V lost 5 bases, J lost 3 bases, and 17 bases lay in between. CDR1 MDHEN and CDR2 SYDVKM come from the germline V gene. This CDR3 comprises 15 residues. The chain's CDR3 is CASSGGGAGDYEQYF. In DNA, the CDR3 is TGTGCCAGCAGTGGCGGCGGGGCAGGGGACTACGAGCAGTACTTC.

CDR3 sequence reads: CASSRGQRTYEQYF. For the CDR3, the DNA is TGTGCCAGCAGTCGCGGACAGAGGACCTACGAGCAGTACTTC. The chain joins TRBV3-1 (or the pseudogene TRBV3-2) to TRBJ2-7; TRBD1 is a possible D gene (6 bases). V lost 6 bases to trimming and J lost 2 bases, with 14 bases between them. The CDR3 consists of 14 residues. From germline, CDR1 is LGHDT and CDR2 YNNKEL (reference sequence).

The chain uses TRBV29-1 and TRBJ2-7, with a possible D match to TRBD2 (6 bases). The CDR3 contains 12 residues. Germline CDR1 and CDR2: SQVTM and ANQGSEA. The V end lost 6 bases, the J end lost 5 bases, and 14 bases lay between the germline ends. CDR3: CSVPWGGDEQYF. The CDR3, as DNA: TGCAGCGTCCCTTGGGGAGGCGACGAGCAGTACTTC.

The rearrangement links TRBV7-9 to TRBJ2-7, with 12 bases aligning to TRBD1. This CDR3 contains 17 residues. The J segment lost 4 bases and the V segment lost 5 bases, leaving 12 bases of the junction unmatched. Looked up from germline, CDR1 is SEHNR and CDR2 is FQNEAQ (reference sequence). CDR3 amino acids: CASSQGQGASELYEQYF. In DNA form, the CDR3 reads TGTGCCAGCAGCCAGGGACAGGGGGCTTCAGAACTTTACGAGCAGTACTTC.